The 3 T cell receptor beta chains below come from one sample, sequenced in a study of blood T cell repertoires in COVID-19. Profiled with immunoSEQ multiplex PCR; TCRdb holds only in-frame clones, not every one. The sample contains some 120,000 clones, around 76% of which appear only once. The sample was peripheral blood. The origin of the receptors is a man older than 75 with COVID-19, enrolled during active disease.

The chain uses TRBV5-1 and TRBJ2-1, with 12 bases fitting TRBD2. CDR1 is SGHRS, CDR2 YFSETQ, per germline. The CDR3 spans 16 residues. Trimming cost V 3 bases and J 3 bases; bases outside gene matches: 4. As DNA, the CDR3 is TGCGCCAGCAGCTCACTAGCGGGGGGTCTCTACAATGAGCAGTTCTTC. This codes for CASSSLAGGLYNEQFF.

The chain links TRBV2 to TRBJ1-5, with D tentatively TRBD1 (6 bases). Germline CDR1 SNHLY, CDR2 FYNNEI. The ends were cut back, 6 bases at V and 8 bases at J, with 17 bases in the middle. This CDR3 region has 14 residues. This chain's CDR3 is CASRLDSLGEPQHF. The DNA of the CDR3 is TGTGCCAGCAGATTGGACAGCCTTGGGGAGCCCCAGCATTTT.

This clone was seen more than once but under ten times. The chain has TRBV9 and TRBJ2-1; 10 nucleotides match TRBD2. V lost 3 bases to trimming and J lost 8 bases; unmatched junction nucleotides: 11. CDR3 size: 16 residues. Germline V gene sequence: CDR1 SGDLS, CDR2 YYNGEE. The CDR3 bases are TGTGCCAGCAGCGCAGGTCTAGCGGGAGAATGGGATGAGCAGTTCTTC. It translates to CASSAGLAGEWDEQFF.